The 3 T cell receptor beta chains in this list originate from one sample, sequenced in a study of blood T cell repertoires in COVID-19. Here immunoSEQ multiplex PCR was the method, and the copy in TCRdb shows in-frame clones only, minus some. The profile shows under 250,000 clones, roughly 88% of them singletons. The sample comprised PBMCs or T cells enriched from blood (not recorded which). These receptors were taken from a woman aged 40 to 50 who had been exposed to COVID-19.

CDR3 region: CASSSPQGGNEQFF. CDR3 nucleotide sequence: TGTGCCAGCAGTTCGCCCCAGGGGGGCAATGAGCAGTTCTTC. This chain links TRBV28 with TRBJ2-1; weak D call: TRBD1 (7 bases). This CDR3 is 14 amino acids long. V shed 4 bases and J shed 6 bases, with 13 bases lying between them. Germline loops: CDR1 MDHEN, CDR2 SYDVKM.

This clone was found once. This rearrangement joins TRBV6-5 to TRBJ1-1; TRBD1 is a possible D gene (5 bases). CDR1 is MNHEY and CDR2 is SVGAGI in the germline V gene. The CDR3 is 14 residues long. The V end was cut by 0 bases, the J end by 6 bases, with 11 bases between. This CDR3 is CASSYSAQGAEAFF. The CDR3 DNA reads TGTGCCAGCAGTTACTCGGCCCAGGGTGCTGAAGCTTTCTTT.

This rearrangement joins TRBV24-1 to TRBJ2-1; TRBD2 matches at 8 bases. Per germline, CDR1 KGHDR and CDR2 SFDVKD. The trim removed 0 bases at V and 7 bases at J, leaving 10 bases unmatched. CDR3 length: 17 amino acids. The DNA of the CDR3 is TGTGCCACCAGTGATTTGTTGGGTAGCGGGGTTGGAAATGAGCAGTTCTTC. Protein product: CATSDLLGSGVGNEQFF.